This TCR beta chain was recovered during a study of T cell responses to AZD1222 COVID-19 vaccine. Findings and caveats of the study: Spike-wide coverage was observed for vaccine-associated CD4 TCRs, with dominant responses at 160-218 and 743-854. Reportedly, close to half of spike-specific TCRs are directed against unmutated variant regions. Once two AZD1222 doses were given, Spike-specific TCR breadth and depth went up. Donors were largely white British and mainly female; clonal diversity was possibly underestimated.

Assay used: immunoSEQ multiplex PCR; TCRdb lists only in-frame clones, some missing. The table shows some 200,000 clones, with around nine tenths occurring only once. For this clone: Its antigen remains unknown.

The sequences come from peripheral blood, collected 28 days after the second dose of the MenACWY control vaccine. The source is an adult who received the MenACWY meningococcal vaccine as a control.

The CDR3 reads CASSSDSTKPYEQYF. CDR3 DNA sequence: TGTGCCAGCTCATCCGACTCCACCAAACCCTACGAGCAGTACTTC. The V call is TRBV18, the J call TRBJ2-7; unclear D gene. CDR1 is KGHSH, CDR2 LQKENI, per germline. Trimming left V 5 bases short and J 2 bases short, with 16 bases between. The CDR3 has 15 amino acids.